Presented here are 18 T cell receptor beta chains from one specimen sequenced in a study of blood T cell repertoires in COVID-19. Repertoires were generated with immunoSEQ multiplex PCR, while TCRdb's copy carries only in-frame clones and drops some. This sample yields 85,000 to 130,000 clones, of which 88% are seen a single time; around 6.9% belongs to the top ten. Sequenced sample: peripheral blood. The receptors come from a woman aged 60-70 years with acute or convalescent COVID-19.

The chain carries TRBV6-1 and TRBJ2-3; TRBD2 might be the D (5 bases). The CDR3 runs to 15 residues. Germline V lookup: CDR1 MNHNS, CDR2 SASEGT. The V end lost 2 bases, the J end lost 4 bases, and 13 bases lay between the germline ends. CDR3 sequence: CASSELALRADTQYF. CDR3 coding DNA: TGTGCCAGCAGTGAACTAGCCCTTAGGGCAGATACGCAGTATTTT.

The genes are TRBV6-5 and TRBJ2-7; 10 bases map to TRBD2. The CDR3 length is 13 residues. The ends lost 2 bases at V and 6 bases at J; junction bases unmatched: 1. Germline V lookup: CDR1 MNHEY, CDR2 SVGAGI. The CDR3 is CASSYRTSGEQYF. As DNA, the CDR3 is TGTGCCAGCAGTTACCGGACTAGCGGCGAGCAGTACTTC.

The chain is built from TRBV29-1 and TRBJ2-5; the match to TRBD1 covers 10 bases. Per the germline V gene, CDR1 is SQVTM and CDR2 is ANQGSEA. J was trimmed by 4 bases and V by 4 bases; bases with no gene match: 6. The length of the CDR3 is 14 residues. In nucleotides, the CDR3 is TGCAGCGTTGGACAGGGGGCGGTGGTAGAGACCCAGTACTTC. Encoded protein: CSVGQGAVVETQYF.

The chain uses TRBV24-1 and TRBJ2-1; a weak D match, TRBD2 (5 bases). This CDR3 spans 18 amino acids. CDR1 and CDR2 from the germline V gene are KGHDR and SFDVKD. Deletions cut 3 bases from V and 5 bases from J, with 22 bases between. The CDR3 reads CATSDPTLRAEKHNEQFF. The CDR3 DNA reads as TGTGCCACCAGTGATCCAACACTAAGAGCGGAGAAACACAATGAGCAGTTCTTC.

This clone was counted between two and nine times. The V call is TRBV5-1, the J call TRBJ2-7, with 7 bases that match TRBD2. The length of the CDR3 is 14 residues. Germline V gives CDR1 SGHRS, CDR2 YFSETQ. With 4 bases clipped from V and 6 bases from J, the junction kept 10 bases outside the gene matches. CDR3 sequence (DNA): TGCGCCAGCAGCCCCTCCTGGACTAGTCCCGAGCAGTACTTC. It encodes CASSPSWTSPEQYF.

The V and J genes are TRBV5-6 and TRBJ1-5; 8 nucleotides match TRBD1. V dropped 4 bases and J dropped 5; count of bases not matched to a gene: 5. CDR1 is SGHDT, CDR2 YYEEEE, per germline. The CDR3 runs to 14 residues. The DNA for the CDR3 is TGTGCCAGCAGCCACGGACAGGGAGATCAGCCCCAGCATTTT. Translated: CASSHGQGDQPQHF.

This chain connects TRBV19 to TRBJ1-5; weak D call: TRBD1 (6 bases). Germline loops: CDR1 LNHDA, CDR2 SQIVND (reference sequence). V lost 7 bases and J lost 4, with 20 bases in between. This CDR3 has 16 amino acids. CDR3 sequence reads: CASNTLHRQVNQPQHF. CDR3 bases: TGTGCCAGTAACACACTGCATCGACAGGTTAATCAGCCCCAGCATTTT.

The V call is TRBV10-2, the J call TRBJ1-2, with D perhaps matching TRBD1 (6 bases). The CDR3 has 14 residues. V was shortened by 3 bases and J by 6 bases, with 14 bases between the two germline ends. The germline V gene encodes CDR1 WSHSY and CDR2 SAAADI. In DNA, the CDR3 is TGCGCCAGCAGTGATTACGGGGGGCAGAATGGCTACACCTTC. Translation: CASSDYGGQNGYTF.

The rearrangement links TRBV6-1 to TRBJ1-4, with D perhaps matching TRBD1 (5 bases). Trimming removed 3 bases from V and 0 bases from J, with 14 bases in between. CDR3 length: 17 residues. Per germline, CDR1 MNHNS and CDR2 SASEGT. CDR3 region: CASSDPAGWTTNEKLFF. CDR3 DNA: TGTGCCAGCAGTGATCCGGCAGGGTGGACAACTAATGAAAAACTGTTTTTT.

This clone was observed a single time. As DNA, the CDR3 is TGTGCCAGCAGCGTAGGGGGCAGCTCGTCCAATGAGCAGTTCTTC. Translated, it gives CASSVGGSSSNEQFF. V usage is TRBV9 and J usage is TRBJ2-1; weak D call: TRBD1 (5 bases). Germline V gene lookup returns CDR1 SGDLS and CDR2 YYNGEE. V shed 0 bases and J shed 6 bases, with 13 bases lying between them. This CDR3 contains 15 residues.

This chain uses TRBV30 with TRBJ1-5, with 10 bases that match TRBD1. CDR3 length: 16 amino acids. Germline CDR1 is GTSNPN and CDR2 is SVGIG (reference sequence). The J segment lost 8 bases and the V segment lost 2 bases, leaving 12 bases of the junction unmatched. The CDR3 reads CAWSRGQGVILKPQHF. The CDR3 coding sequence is TGTGCCTGGAGTAGAGGACAGGGGGTAATCTTAAAGCCCCAGCATTTT. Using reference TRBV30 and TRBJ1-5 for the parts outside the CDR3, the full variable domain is SQTIHQWPATLVQPVGSPLSLECTVEGTSNPNLYWYRQAAGRGLQLLFYSVGIGQISSEVPQNLSASRPQDRQFILSSKKLLLSDSGFYLCAWSRGQGVILKPQHFGDGTRLSIL.

The CDR3 loop is CASSNSLKGDKPYNEQFF. For the CDR3, the DNA is TGTGCCAGCAGCAATAGTTTAAAGGGGGACAAACCCTACAATGAGCAGTTCTTC. This chain links TRBV21-1 with TRBJ2-1; the table's TRBD1 call for D was not verified on the DNA. TRBV21-1 is listed as a pseudogene. This CDR3 contains 18 residues.

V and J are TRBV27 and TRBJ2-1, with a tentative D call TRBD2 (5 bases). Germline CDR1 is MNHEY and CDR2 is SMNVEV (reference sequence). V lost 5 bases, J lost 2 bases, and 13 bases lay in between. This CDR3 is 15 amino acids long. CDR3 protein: CASSAGVGPYNEQFF. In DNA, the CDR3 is TGTGCCAGCAGTGCGGGCGTGGGCCCCTACAATGAGCAGTTCTTC.

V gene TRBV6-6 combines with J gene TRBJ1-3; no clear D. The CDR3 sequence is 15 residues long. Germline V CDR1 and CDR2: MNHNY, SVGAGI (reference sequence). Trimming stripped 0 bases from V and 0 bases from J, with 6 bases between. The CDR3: CASSYSASSGNTIYF. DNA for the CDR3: TGTGCCAGCAGTTACTCAGCAAGCTCTGGAAACACCATATATTTT.

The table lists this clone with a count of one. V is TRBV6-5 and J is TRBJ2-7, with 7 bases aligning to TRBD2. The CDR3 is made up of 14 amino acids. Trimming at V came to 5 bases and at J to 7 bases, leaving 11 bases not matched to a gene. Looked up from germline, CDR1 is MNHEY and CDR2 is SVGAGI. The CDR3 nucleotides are TGTGCCAGCAGTCGCGGGGGAGGGGCCGGGGAGCAGTACTTC. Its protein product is CASSRGGGAGEQYF.

Written as DNA, the CDR3 is TGTGCCAGTAGTGCTGCAGGGGATGTTCGCACTAATGAAAAACTGTTTTTT. This codes for CASSAAGDVRTNEKLFF. The chain joins TRBV19 to TRBJ1-4; the D gene is possibly TRBD1 (6 bases). Germline V CDR1 and CDR2: LNHDA, SQIVND (reference sequence). The length of the CDR3 is 17 residues. V was cut by 5 bases and J by 2 bases, with 18 bases left in between.

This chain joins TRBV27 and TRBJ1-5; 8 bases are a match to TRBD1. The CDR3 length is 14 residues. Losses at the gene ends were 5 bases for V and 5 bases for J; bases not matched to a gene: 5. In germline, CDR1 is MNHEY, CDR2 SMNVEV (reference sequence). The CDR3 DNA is TGTGCCAGCAGTCCGGGGACAGGATATCAGCCCCAGCATTTT. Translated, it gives CASSPGTGYQPQHF.

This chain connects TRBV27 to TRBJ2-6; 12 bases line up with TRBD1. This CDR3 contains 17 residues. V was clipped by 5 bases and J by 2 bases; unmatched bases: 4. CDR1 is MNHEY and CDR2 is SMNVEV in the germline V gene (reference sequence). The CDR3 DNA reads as TGTGCCAGCAGTCCGGGACAGGGGGCTGCTGGGGCCAACGTCCTGACTTTC. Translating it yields CASSPGQGAAGANVLTF. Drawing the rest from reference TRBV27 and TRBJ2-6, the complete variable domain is EAQVTQNPRYLITVTGKKLTVTCSQNMNHEYMSWYRQDPGLGLRQIYYSMNVEVTDKGDVPEGYKVSRKEKRNFPLILESPSPNQTSLYFCASSPGQGAAGANVLTFGAGSRLTVL.